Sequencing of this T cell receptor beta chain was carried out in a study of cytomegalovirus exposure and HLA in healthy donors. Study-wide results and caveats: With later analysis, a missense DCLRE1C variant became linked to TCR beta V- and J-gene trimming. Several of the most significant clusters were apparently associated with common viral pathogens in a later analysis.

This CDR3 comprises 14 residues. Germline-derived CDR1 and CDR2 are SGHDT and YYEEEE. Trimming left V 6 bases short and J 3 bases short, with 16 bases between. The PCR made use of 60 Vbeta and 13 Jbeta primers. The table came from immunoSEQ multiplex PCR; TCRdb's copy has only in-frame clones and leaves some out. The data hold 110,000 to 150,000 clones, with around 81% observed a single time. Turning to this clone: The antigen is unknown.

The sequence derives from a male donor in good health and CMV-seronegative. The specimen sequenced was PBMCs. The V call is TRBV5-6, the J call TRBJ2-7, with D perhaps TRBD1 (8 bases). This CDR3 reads CASNPTGGVYEQYF. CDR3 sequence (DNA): TGTGCCAGCAATCCTACAGGGGGGGTCTACGAGCAGTACTTC.